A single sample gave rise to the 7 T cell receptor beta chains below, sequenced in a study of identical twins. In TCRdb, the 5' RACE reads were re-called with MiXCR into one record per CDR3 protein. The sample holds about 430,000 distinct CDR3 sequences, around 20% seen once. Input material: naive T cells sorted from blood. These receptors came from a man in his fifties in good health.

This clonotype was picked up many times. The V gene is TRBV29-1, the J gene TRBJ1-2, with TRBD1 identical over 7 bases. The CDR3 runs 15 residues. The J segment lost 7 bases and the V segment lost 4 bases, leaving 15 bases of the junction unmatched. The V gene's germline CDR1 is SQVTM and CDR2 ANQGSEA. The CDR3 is CSVGETGKLEGGYTF. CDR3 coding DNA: TGCAGCGTTGGGGAGACAGGGAAACTAGAGGGTGGCTACACCTTC.

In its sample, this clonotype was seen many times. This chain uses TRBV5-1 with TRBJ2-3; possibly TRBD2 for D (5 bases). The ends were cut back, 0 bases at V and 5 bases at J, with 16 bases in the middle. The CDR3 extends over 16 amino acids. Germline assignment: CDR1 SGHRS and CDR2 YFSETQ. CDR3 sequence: CASSLGSDSRGDTQYF. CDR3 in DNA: TGCGCCAGCAGCTTGGGATCGGACTCCCGAGGAGATACGCAGTATTTT.

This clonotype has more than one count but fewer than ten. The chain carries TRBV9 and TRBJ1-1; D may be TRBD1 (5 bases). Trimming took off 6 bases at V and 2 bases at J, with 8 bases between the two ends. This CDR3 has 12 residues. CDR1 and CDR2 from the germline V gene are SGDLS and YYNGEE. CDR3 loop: CASKGDNTEAFF. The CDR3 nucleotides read TGTGCCAGCAAAGGGGACAACACTGAAGCTTTCTTT.

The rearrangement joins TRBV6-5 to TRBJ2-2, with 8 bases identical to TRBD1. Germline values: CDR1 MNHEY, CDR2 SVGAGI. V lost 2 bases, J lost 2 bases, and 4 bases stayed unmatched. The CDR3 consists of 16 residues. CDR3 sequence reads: CASSYGQGANTGELFF. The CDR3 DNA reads TGTGCCAGCAGTTACGGCCAGGGGGCAAACACCGGGGAGCTGTTTTTT.

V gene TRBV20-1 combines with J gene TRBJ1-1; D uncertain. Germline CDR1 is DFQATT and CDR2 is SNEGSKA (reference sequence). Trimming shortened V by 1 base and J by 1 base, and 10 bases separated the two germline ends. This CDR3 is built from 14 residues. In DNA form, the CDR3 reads TGCAGTGCTAGAGGCCCGGGTGGGAACACTGAAGCTTTCTTT. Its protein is CSARGPGGNTEAFF.

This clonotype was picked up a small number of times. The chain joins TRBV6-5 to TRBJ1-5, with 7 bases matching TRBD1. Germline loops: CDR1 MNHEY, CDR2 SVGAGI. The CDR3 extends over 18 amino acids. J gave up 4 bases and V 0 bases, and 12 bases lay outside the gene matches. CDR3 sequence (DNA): TGTGCCAGCAGTTACTCAGGGGGCAGGCGGGGGGCAAATCAGCCCCAGCATTTT. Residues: CASSYSGGRRGANQPQHF.

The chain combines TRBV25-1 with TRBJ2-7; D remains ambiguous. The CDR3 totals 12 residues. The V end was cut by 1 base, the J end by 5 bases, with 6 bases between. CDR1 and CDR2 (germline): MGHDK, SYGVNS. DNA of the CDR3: TGTGCCAGCAGTGAATTTTGGGACGAGCAGTACTTC. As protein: CASSEFWDEQYF.